Shown below are 5 T cell receptor beta chains from a single sample sequenced in a study of T cells in Graves' hyperthyroidism and ophthalmopathy. Amplification targeted TCR beta CDR3 regions from RNA transcripts. A first-round RT-PCR of the TCR CDR3 used the HTBI primer set. MiXCR, run by TCRdb on the multiplex PCR reads, gives a single entry per CDR3 protein. Among 480,000 or so distinct CDR3 sequences listed, over 13% were seen once. Sequencing input: blood. The receptors come from a woman under 30 with Graves' hyperthyroidism.

This clonotype was recorded at least ten times. The genes are TRBV12-3 or TRBV12-4 and TRBJ2-1, with no clear D. CDR3 length: 12 residues. V gave up 2 bases and J gave up 9 bases, with 8 bases separating them. The CDR3 DNA is TGTGCCAGCAGTTTAAGCTACCTTGAGCAGTTCTTC. It encodes CASSLSYLEQFF.

As regards this clonotype: Being one base from a much bigger clone, this may be a read error. The V gene is TRBV7-9, the J gene TRBJ1-1, with D tentatively TRBD1 (6 bases). In germline, CDR1 is SEHNR, CDR2 FQNEAQ (reference sequence). The CDR3 covers 15 residues. The DNA for the CDR3 is TGTGCCCGCAGTCTCGGCGGCAGGGGGAACACTGAAGCTTTCTTT. Translating it yields CARSLGGRGNTEAFF.

The genes are TRBV15 and TRBJ2-1; a possible D gene is TRBD2 (5 bases). The germline V and J ends were trimmed by 4 bases and 8 bases, with 15 bases remaining between them. This CDR3 has 14 residues. Germline-derived CDR1 and CDR2 are LNHNV and YYDKDF (reference sequence). CDR3 nucleotides: TGTGCCACCAGCATCCGGGATCTCATCGATGAGCAGTTCTTC. Protein: CATSIRDLIDEQFF.

V is TRBV7-3 and J is TRBJ2-3; no reliable D call. The V end lost 1 base, the J end lost 3 bases, and 8 bases lay between the germline ends. CDR1 is SGHTA, CDR2 FQGTGA, per germline. The CDR3 spans 14 residues. The DNA for the CDR3 is TGTGCCAGCAGCTTAATGGGTGTGACAGATACGCAGTATTTT. Amino acids: CASSLMGVTDTQYF.

This clonotype was detected ten times or more. This chain links TRBV2 with TRBJ1-1, with D hard to call. This CDR3 region has 13 residues. V dropped 10 bases and J dropped 3 bases, with 15 bases sitting between them. Germline assignment: CDR1 SNHLY and CDR2 FYNNEI. The chain's CDR3 is CATHTIQDTEAFF. CDR3 in DNA: TGTGCCACCCATACGATACAAGACACTGAAGCTTTCTTT.